This TCR beta chain comes out of a study of T-cell memory formation after mild COVID-19. Study summary: For the most part, TCR clusters were specific to one donor. General observations from the study: Mainly CM and EM harbored the contracting CD4+ clones; mainly EMRA harbored the CD8+ ones. Clones shrinking between day 15 and 85 showed a balanced CD4/CD8 split, and those that grew later tilted toward CD4+.

One entry per CDR3 protein, called by TCRdb with MiXCR from the 5' RACE reads. The sample lists about 360,000 distinct CDR3 sequences; around 15% were seen once. The germline V gene encodes CDR1 SGHVS and CDR2 FQNEAQ. This CDR3 has 17 residues. V dropped 2 bases and J dropped 1 base, with 17 bases sitting between them. A word on this clonotype: Its target is unknown.

The clonotype originates from a young man who had mild COVID-19 (a few samples of this study predate the infection). Cell type and time point are not known. The sequenced material came from PBMCs or a T cell subset sorted from them (not recorded which). The V and J genes are TRBV7-8 and TRBJ2-5; a weak D match, TRBD1 (6 bases). This CDR3 is CASSLLATGITQETQYF. CDR3 nucleotide sequence: TGTGCCAGCAGCTTACTAGCTACAGGGATCACCCAAGAGACCCAGTACTTC.